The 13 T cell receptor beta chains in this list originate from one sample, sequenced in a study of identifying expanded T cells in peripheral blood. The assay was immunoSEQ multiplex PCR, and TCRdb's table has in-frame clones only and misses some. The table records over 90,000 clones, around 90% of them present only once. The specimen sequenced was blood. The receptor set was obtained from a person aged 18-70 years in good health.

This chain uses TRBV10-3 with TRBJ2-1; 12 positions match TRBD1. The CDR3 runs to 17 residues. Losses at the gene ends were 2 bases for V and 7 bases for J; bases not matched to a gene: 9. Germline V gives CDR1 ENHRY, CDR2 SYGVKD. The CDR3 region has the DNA TGTGCCATCAGTGAGCTAATCCCGGGACAGGGGGCGAATGAGCAGTTCTTC. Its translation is CAISELIPGQGANEQFF.

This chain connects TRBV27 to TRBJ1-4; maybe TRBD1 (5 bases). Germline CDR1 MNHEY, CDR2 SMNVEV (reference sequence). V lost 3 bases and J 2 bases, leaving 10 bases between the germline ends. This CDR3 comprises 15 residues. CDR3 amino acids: CASSFRGFTNEKLFF. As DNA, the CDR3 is TGTGCCAGCAGTTTTCGGGGGTTTACTAATGAAAAACTGTTTTTT.

The CDR3, as DNA: TGTGCCAGCAGCTCGGGGACCGACAGAGCTAACTATGGCTACACCTTC. Amino acid sequence: CASSSGTDRANYGYTF. The J gene is TRBJ1-2, the V gene TRBV7-6, with TRBD1 as a possible D gene (5 bases). Trimming stripped 4 bases from V and 0 bases from J, with 15 bases between. CDR1 and CDR2 (germline): SGHVS, FNYEAQ. The CDR3 length is 16 residues.

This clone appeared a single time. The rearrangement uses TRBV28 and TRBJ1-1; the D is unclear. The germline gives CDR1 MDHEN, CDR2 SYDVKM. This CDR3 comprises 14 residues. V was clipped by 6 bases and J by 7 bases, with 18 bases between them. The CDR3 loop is CASRTGEGPFEAFF. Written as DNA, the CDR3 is TGTGCCAGCAGAACCGGGGAGGGCCCCTTTGAAGCTTTCTTT.

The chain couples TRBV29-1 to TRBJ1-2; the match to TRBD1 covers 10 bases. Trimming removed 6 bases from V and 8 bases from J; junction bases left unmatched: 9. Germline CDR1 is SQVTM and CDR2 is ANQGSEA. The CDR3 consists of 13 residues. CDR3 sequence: CSVPGTGESGYTF. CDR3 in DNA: TGCAGCGTCCCCGGGACAGGGGAAAGCGGCTACACCTTC.

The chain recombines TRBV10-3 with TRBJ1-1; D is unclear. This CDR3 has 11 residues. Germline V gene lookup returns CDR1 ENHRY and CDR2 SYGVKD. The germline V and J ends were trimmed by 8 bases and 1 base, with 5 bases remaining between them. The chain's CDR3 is CAIRGNTEAFF. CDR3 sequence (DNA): TGTGCCATCCGGGGGAACACTGAAGCTTTCTTT.

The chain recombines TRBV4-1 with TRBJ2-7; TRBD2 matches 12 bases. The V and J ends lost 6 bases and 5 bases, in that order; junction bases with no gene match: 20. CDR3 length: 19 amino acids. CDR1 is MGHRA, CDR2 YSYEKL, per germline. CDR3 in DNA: TGCGCCAGCAGTCCAAGATTTATAGGGGATACTAGCGGGGGGAACGAGCAGTACTTC. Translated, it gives CASSPRFIGDTSGGNEQYF.

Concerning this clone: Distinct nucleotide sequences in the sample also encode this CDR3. The CDR3 loop reads CSVGQVYEQYF. CDR3 nucleotides: TGCAGCGTTGGACAGGTCTACGAGCAGTACTTC. V gene TRBV29-1 combines with J gene TRBJ2-7; possibly TRBD1 for D (6 bases). CDR1 SQVTM and CDR2 ANQGSEA come from the germline V gene. V lost 4 bases to trimming and J lost 3 bases, with 7 bases between them. The length of the CDR3 is 11 residues.

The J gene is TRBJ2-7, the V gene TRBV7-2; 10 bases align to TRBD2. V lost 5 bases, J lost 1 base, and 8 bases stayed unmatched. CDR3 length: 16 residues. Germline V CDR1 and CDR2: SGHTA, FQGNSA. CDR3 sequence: CASSTTSGGGSYEQYF. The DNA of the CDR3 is TGTGCCAGCAGCACGACAAGCGGGGGGGGTTCCTACGAGCAGTACTTC.

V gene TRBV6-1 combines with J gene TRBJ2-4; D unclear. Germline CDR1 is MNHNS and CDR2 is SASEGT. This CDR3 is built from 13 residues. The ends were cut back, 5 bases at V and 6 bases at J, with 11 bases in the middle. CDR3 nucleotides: TGTGCCAGCAGTCCACAGAAAGGAAACATTCAGTACTTC. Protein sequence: CASSPQKGNIQYF.

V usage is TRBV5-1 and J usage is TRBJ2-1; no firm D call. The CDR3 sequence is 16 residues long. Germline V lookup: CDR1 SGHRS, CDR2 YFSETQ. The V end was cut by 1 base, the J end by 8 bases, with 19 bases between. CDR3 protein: CASSLPRSAGSDEQFF. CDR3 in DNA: TGCGCCAGCAGCTTGCCCCGGTCCGCTGGATCGGATGAGCAGTTCTTC.

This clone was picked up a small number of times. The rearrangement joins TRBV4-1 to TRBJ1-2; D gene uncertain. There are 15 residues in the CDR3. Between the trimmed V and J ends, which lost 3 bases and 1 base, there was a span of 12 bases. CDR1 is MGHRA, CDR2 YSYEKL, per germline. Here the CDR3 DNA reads TGCGCCAGCAGCCATGATGTGGGGATTAACTATGGCTACACCTTC. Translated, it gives CASSHDVGINYGYTF.

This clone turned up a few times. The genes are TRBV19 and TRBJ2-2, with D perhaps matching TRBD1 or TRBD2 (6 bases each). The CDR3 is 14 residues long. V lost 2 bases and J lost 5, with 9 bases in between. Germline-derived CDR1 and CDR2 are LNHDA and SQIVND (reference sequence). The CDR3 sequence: CASSIKGGTGELFF. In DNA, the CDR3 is TGTGCCAGTAGTATAAAGGGGGGTACCGGGGAGCTGTTTTTT. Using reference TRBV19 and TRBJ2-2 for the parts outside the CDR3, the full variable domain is DGGITQSPKYLFRKEGQNVTLSCEQNLNHDAMYWYRQDPGQGLRLIYYSQIVNDFQKGDIAEGYSVSREKKESFPLTVTSAQKNPTAFYLCASSIKGGTGELFFGEGSRLTVL.